The following is a T cell receptor (beta chain) sequence with its context. This receptor's antigen is unknown. Base qualities are not provided; no much larger clone lies one nucleotide away. This specimen comes from a study of T cell changes during pregnancy in multiple sclerosis (dated by TCRdb to the late 2010s). Study-wide context: The study looked at changes in the T cell repertoire across pregnancy in women with multiple sclerosis.

The protocol used for the library was the immunoSEQ multiplex PCR assay. This is the immuneACCESS table as TCRdb keeps it, with only in-frame sequences that have V and J called. A part of the clones is gone; compared with another copy, unresolved V genes explain less than half, and the rest is unexplained. Within this sample are 45,000 to 60,000 clones, with roughly 92% of them counted one time only. The top ten hold more than 0.7% of the sample. As encoded in the germline V gene, CDR1 is MGHRA while CDR2 is YSYEKL. Taken from cysteine to phenylalanine, the CDR3 has 15 residues. Only CDR3 DNA is held: 45 bases, read in frame from base 1. Between the V and J ends, shortened by 7 bases and 7 bases respectively, the junction contains 19 bases.

The chain is made from TRBV4-1 and TRBJ1-4, with the D gene call left open. This clonotype originated in a female donor with multiple sclerosis, enrolled in a pregnancy study. The sequencing here drew on CD4+ T cells from peripheral blood mononuclear cells, taken in the third trimester of pregnancy. The DNA reads TGCGCCAGCACCCCCGAGCCCGGGTATGGTGAAAAACTGTTTTTT. It translates to CASTPEPGYGEKLFF.